This TCR beta chain stems from a study of control samples from healthy donors and cancer patients. Generated by immunoSEQ multiplex PCR, the TCRdb table keeps only in-frame clones and is missing some. The data contain roughly 120,000 clones, approximately 90% of them seen just once; the ten biggest clones take up less than 3%. The sample was blood. This receptor was identified in a woman in her 70s in good health.

The CDR3 here is CASSLMAALPYGYTF. The CDR3 region has the DNA TGTGCCAGCAGTTTAATGGCAGCTTTACCCTATGGCTACACCTTC. The chain couples TRBV27 to TRBJ1-2, with D unresolved. Deletions cut 2 bases from V and 4 bases from J, with 14 bases between. The CDR3 loop spans 15 amino acids. Germline CDR1 is MNHEY and CDR2 is SMNVEV (reference sequence).